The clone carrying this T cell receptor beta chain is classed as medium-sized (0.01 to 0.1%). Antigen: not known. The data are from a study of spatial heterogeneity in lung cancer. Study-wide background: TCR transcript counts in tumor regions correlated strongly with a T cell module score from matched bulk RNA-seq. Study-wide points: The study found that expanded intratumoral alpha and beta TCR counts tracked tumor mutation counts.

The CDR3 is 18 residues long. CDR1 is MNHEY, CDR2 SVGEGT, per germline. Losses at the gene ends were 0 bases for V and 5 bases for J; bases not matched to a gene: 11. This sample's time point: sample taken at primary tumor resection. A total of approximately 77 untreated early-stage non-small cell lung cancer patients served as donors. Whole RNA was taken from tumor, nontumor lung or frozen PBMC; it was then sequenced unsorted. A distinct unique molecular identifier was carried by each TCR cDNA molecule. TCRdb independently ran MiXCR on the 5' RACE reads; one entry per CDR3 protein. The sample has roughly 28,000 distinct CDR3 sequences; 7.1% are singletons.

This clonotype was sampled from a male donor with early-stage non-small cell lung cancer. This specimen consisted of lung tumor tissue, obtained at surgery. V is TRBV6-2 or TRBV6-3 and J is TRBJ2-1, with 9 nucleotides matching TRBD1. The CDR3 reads CASSYSRGTGGYNNEQFF. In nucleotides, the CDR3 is TGTGCCAGCAGTTACTCGAGGGGAACAGGGGGCTACAACAATGAGCAGTTCTTC.